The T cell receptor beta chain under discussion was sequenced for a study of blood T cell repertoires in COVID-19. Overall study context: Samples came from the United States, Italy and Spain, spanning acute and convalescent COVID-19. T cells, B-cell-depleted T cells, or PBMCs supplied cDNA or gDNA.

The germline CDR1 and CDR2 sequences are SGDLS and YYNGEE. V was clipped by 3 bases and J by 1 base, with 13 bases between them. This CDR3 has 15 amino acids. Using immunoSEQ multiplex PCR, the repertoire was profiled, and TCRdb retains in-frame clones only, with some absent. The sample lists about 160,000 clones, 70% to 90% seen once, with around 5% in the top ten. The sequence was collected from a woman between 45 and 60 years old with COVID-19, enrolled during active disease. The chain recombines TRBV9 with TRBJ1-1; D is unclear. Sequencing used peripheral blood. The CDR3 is CASSAGLTENTEAFF. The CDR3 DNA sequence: TGTGCCAGCAGCGCCGGATTAACAGAGAACACTGAAGCTTTCTTT. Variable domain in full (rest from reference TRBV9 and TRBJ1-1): DSGVTQTPKHLITATGQRVTLRCSPRSGDLSVYWYQQSLDQGLQFLIQYYNGEERAKGNILERFSAQQFPDLHSELNLSSLELGDSALYFCASSAGLTENTEAFFGQGTRLTVV.